These 8 T cell receptor beta chains originate from one sample sequenced in a study of identical twins. MiXCR, applied by TCRdb to the 5' RACE reads, yields one record per CDR3 protein. The sample yields hundreds of thousands of distinct CDR3 sequences, 7.5% seen once. Another study also made use of these data, one on yellow fever vaccine responses in identical twins.

Sequencing was done on a sample of memory (CD45RO+) T cells sorted from blood. Every receptor here comes from a woman between 18 and 29 years old in good health.

This clonotype appeared a few times. The CDR3 DNA follows: TGCGCCAGCAGTCTCGGTCCGGATAACACCGGGGAGCTGTTTTTT. Translating it yields CASSLGPDNTGELFF. The chain has TRBV4-3 and TRBJ2-2, with D uncertain. Germline assignment: CDR1 LGHNA and CDR2 YSLEER. V was trimmed by 6 bases and J by 2 bases, leaving 13 bases between them. The CDR3 has 15 residues.

This clonotype was seen only a few times. The chain joins TRBV6-5 to TRBJ1-4; D uncertain. The CDR3 sequence is 13 residues long. Germline CDR1 and CDR2: MNHEY and SVGAGI. The ends were cut back, 4 bases at V and 4 bases at J, with 7 bases in the middle. Here the CDR3 reads CASSFRLNEKLFF. The CDR3 DNA follows: TGTGCCAGCAGTTTCCGCCTTAATGAAAAACTGTTTTTT.

The chain links TRBV20-1 to TRBJ1-4, with no clear D. Trimming took 0 bases from V and 7 from J, leaving 15 bases between them. Germline CDR1 and CDR2: DFQATT and SNEGSKA (reference sequence). The CDR3 is 15 residues long. The CDR3 sequence: CSARELARLVEKLFF. CDR3 DNA sequence: TGCAGTGCTAGAGAGCTGGCCAGGTTGGTTGAAAAACTGTTTTTT.

This clonotype was seen only a few times. The rearrangement joins TRBV7-2 to TRBJ1-1, with D hard to call. V was pared by 5 bases and J by 4 bases, with 14 bases between. The V gene's germline CDR1 is SGHTA and CDR2 FQGNSA. The CDR3 loop spans 14 amino acids. CDR3 protein: CASSEGGLGTEAFF. CDR3 sequence (DNA): TGTGCCAGCAGCGAAGGAGGGTTGGGCACTGAAGCTTTCTTT.

The J gene is TRBJ2-7, the V gene TRBV12-3 or TRBV12-4, with a possible D match to TRBD2 (6 bases). Trimming took 5 bases from V and 1 from J, leaving 15 bases between them. CDR3 length: 15 residues. This chain's CDR3 is CASSNPAEGSYEQYF. CDR3 coding DNA: TGTGCCAGCAGTAACCCCGCGGAGGGATCCTACGAGCAGTACTTC.

This clonotype has a count of ten or more. The chain combines TRBV6-2 or TRBV6-3 with TRBJ2-1; the match to TRBD2 covers 12 bases. CDR1 and CDR2 from the germline V gene are MNHEY and SVGEGT. Trimming at V came to 4 bases and at J to 5 bases, leaving 18 bases not matched to a gene. This CDR3 comprises 20 residues. In DNA form, the CDR3 reads TGTGCCAGCAGTTCTCCCAGAGGACTAGCGGGAACAGGTAGAGACAATGAGCAGTTCTTC. Translated, it gives CASSSPRGLAGTGRDNEQFF.

This clonotype came up a few times. The rearrangement uses TRBV27 and TRBJ2-7; D is ambiguous. CDR1 is MNHEY and CDR2 is SMNVEV in the germline V gene (reference sequence). Trimming stripped 3 bases from V and 0 bases from J, with 9 bases between. The CDR3 is 14 amino acids. The CDR3 DNA sequence: TGTGCCAGCAGTTTCTTGGGCAGCTCCTACGAGCAGTACTTC. Its protein is CASSFLGSSYEQYF.

This clonotype has a count of ten or more. V is TRBV7-9 and J is TRBJ2-1; D might be TRBD2 (5 bases). The CDR3 sequence is 15 residues long. V was clipped by 1 base and J by 4 bases, with 11 bases between them. CDR1 and CDR2 from the germline V gene are SEHNR and FQNEAQ (reference sequence). The CDR3 DNA reads as TGTGCCAGCAGCTTAGGGACTGGGCCTTACAATGAGCAGTTCTTC. Amino acids: CASSLGTGPYNEQFF.